A single sample is the source of the 20 T cell receptor beta chains below, sequenced in a study of blood T cell repertoires in COVID-19. Libraries were prepared by immunoSEQ multiplex PCR; TCRdb keeps only in-frame clonotypes and omits some of them. The table records about 160,000 clones, under 90% of them present only once. The sequencing sample was made of PBMCs or T cells enriched from blood (not recorded which). The receptors derive from a man between 60 and 75 years old who had recovered from COVID-19.

V and J are TRBV5-4 and TRBJ2-3; tentatively, D is TRBD1 (6 bases). CDR1 is SGHNT and CDR2 is YYREEE in the germline V gene (reference sequence). CDR3 size: 15 residues. Trimming pared 0 bases from V and 3 bases from J, leaving 11 bases between. CDR3 nucleotides: TGTGCCAGCAGCTTGGACAGGGATGTTACAGATACGCAGTATTTT. Amino acid sequence: CASSLDRDVTDTQYF.

CDR3 nucleotide sequence: TGTGCCAGCAGCTTAGAGGTGGTGGTGGGGCGGCCAGGTGAAAAACTGTTTTTT. Its translation: CASSLEVVVGRPGEKLFF. The chain combines TRBV7-2 with TRBJ1-4, with a tentative D call TRBD1 (5 bases). Trimming cost V 1 base and J 7 bases, with 22 bases left between them. The CDR3 loop spans 18 amino acids. The V gene's germline CDR1 is SGHTA and CDR2 FQGNSA.

The chain carries TRBV3-1 (or the pseudogene TRBV3-2) and TRBJ1-5, with 8 nucleotides matching TRBD1. Germline V gene lookup returns CDR1 LGHDT and CDR2 YNNKEL (reference sequence). This CDR3 region has 16 residues. J was trimmed by 12 bases and V by 4 bases; bases with no gene match: 17. The CDR3 is CASSLSSPGGPGGQHF. The CDR3 nucleotides read TGTGCCAGCAGCCTTAGCTCACCAGGGGGCCCGGGGGGCCAGCATTTT.

This chain links TRBV6-2 or TRBV6-3 with TRBJ2-2; D may be TRBD1 (5 bases). The CDR3 runs 16 residues. Germline loops: CDR1 MNHEY, CDR2 SVGEGT. The ends were cut back, 5 bases at V and 3 bases at J, with 16 bases in the middle. As DNA, the CDR3 is TGTGCCAGCAGTCCACCAGGGCGCAGGGACACCGGGGAGCTGTTTTTT. Protein sequence: CASSPPGRRDTGELFF.

V usage is TRBV28 and J usage is TRBJ1-3, with D possibly TRBD1 on 6 matching bases. CDR1 MDHEN and CDR2 SYDVKM come from the germline V gene. This CDR3 comprises 18 residues. The germline V and J ends were trimmed by 5 bases and 0 bases, with 20 bases remaining between them. The CDR3 DNA follows: TGTGCCAGCAGTGTACTCGGGACATTCCTCAACTCTGGAAACACCATATATTTT. Translation gives CASSVLGTFLNSGNTIYF.

This clone was found once. The chain combines TRBV6-5 with TRBJ1-2; D perhaps matches TRBD1 (6 bases). V lost 4 bases to trimming and J lost 8 bases, with 11 bases between them. The CDR3 length is 12 residues. The germline gives CDR1 MNHEY, CDR2 SVGAGI. The CDR3 DNA reads TGTGCCAGCAGTTCAGGGGTCAGGGGCTACACCTTC. It is translated as CASSSGVRGYTF.

The rearrangement joins TRBV7-9 to TRBJ2-5; D possibly corresponds to TRBD1 (8 bases). V lost 8 bases, J lost 5 bases, and 27 bases lay in between. The V gene's germline CDR1 is SEHNR and CDR2 FQNEAQ (reference sequence). The CDR3 has 17 residues. The CDR3 loop reads CASSRGETGELAETQYF. The DNA of the CDR3 is TGTGCCAGCTCCCGGGGGGAGACAGGGGAATTGGCGGAGACCCAGTACTTC.

The gene calls are TRBV20-1 and TRBJ2-1, with 7 bases aligning to TRBD2. Trimming cost V 5 bases and J 0 bases; bases outside gene matches: 7. The CDR3 is 15 residues long. The germline gives CDR1 DFQATT, CDR2 SNEGSKA (reference sequence). CDR3 DNA: TGCAGTGCTGGTGCGGGAGCGAGCTCCTACAATGAGCAGTTCTTC. It codes for CSAGAGASSYNEQFF.

This clone was detected a few times. The chain couples TRBV19 to TRBJ1-1, with 7 bases lining up with TRBD1. Germline assignment: CDR1 LNHDA and CDR2 SQIVND (reference sequence). This CDR3 has 14 amino acids. Trimming took 6 bases from V and 4 from J; bases not matched to a gene: 8. In DNA form, the CDR3 reads TGTGCCAGTAGCGGCTACAGGGGATTCACTGAAGCTTTCTTT. It translates to CASSGYRGFTEAFF.

The chain employs TRBV24-1 and TRBJ2-5; D is perhaps TRBD1 (6 bases). The CDR3 consists of 16 residues. V was shortened by 1 base and J by 5 bases, with 16 bases between the two germline ends. Germline-derived CDR1 and CDR2 are KGHDR and SFDVKD. This CDR3 is CATSDFSATGLETQYF. DNA of the CDR3: TGTGCCACCAGTGATTTCAGCGCCACAGGGCTGGAGACCCAGTACTTC.

This clone was observed a single time. V usage is TRBV3-1 (or the pseudogene TRBV3-2) and J usage is TRBJ2-3, with a weak D call TRBD2 (6 bases). Trimming cost V 1 base and J 6 bases, with 14 bases left between them. This CDR3 contains 15 residues. Germline V CDR1 and CDR2: LGHDT, YNNKEL (reference sequence). CDR3 in DNA: TGTGCCAGCAGCCAAGTTGGCCCCAGCGGGGATACGCAGTATTTT. Its protein product is CASSQVGPSGDTQYF.

The V call is TRBV6-4, the J call TRBJ2-1, with D possibly matching TRBD2 (6 bases). Trimming shortened V by 1 base and J by 9 bases, and 10 bases separated the two germline ends. Germline lookup yields CDR1 MRHNA and CDR2 SNTAGT. The CDR3 spans 13 residues. In DNA, the CDR3 is TGTGCCAGCAGTGACTTCCAGGGAGGTGAGCAGTTCTTC. It encodes CASSDFQGGEQFF.

The V and J genes are TRBV28 and TRBJ2-3; TRBD2 aligns across 11 bases. Looked up from germline, CDR1 is MDHEN and CDR2 is SYDVKM. Unmatched junction bases numbered 10, after V lost 5 bases and J lost 3 bases. CDR3 size: 17 residues. The CDR3 reads CASSKLAGVGGTDTQYF. The CDR3 coding sequence is TGTGCCAGCAGTAAACTAGCGGGAGTCGGGGGGACAGATACGCAGTATTTT.

The chain combines TRBV11-3 with TRBJ2-7; TRBD1 matches 8 bases. The CDR3 runs to 15 residues. Germline CDR1 SGHNT, CDR2 YENEEA. With V trimmed by 2 bases and J by 0 bases, 3 bases remained unmatched. The CDR3 coding sequence is TGTGCCAGCAGCTTAACCACAGGGGGCTCCTACGAGCAGTACTTC. Its protein product is CASSLTTGGSYEQYF.

The rearrangement links TRBV24-1 to TRBJ1-1; D call uncertain. Germline CDR1 KGHDR, CDR2 SFDVKD. The V and J ends lost 2 bases and 7 bases respectively, with 10 bases between them. The CDR3 totals 13 residues. The CDR3 DNA sequence: TGTGCCACCAGTGATTCTGTAGTCGGTGAAGCTTTCTTT. Translating gives CATSDSVVGEAFF.

This clone came up a few times. The V gene is TRBV5-1, the J gene TRBJ2-5; 8 bases align to TRBD2. CDR3 size: 13 residues. Trimming at V came to 2 bases and at J to 3 bases, leaving 0 bases not matched to a gene. Looked up from germline, CDR1 is SGHRS and CDR2 is YFSETQ. CDR3 sequence (DNA): TGCGCCAGCAGCTTCGGGGGGGAAGAGACCCAGTACTTC. Protein product: CASSFGGEETQYF.

The genes are TRBV18 and TRBJ1-3; D perhaps matches TRBD1 (5 bases). V lost 1 base to trimming and J lost 0 bases, with 7 bases between them. The CDR3 has 15 residues. CDR1 KGHSH and CDR2 LQKENI come from the germline V gene. The DNA for the CDR3 is TGTGCCAGCTCACCACGGCAGGGCTCTGGAAACACCATATATTTT. This gives the protein CASSPRQGSGNTIYF.

On this clone itself: A read error may account for a junction end that differs from germline. This sequence joins TRBV7-7 and TRBJ2-5; 8 nucleotides align to TRBD1. Germline V CDR1 and CDR2: SSHAT, FNYEAQ (reference sequence). The CDR3 covers 16 residues. The CDR3 DNA reads TGTGCTAGCAGCACGGGGCAGGGGGCGTTATCGGAGACCCAGTACTTC. It translates to CASSTGQGALSETQYF.

This chain joins TRBV9 and TRBJ1-2, with TRBD1 identical over 7 bases. The CDR3 runs 16 residues. Germline CDR1 is SGDLS and CDR2 is YYNGEE. The junction had 13 bases not matched to a gene; V was cut back by 2 bases and J by 6 bases. CDR3 in DNA: TGTGCCAGCAGCGTTTTCGACAGGGTTTCGGGGAATGGCTACACCTTC. Protein: CASSVFDRVSGNGYTF.

This chain joins TRBV14 and TRBJ1-1; the match to TRBD1 covers 9 bases. V was pared by 0 bases and J by 9 bases, with 2 bases of the junction left unmatched. Germline assignment: CDR1 SGHDN and CDR2 FVKESK. The length of the CDR3 is 13 residues. For the CDR3, the DNA is TGTGCCAGCAGCCAAGACGGGACAGGGAAAGCTTTCTTT. As protein: CASSQDGTGKAFF. Complete variable domain (other parts from reference TRBV14 and TRBJ1-1): EAGVTQFPSHSVIEKGQTVTLRCDPISGHDNLYWYRRVMGKEIKFLLHFVKESKQDESGMPNNRFLAERTGGTYSTLKVQPAELEDSGVYFCASSQDGTGKAFFGQGTRLTVV.